This T cell receptor (beta chain) appears in the sequencing data of a study of cytomegalovirus exposure and HLA in healthy donors. As for this clone: Its antigen is currently unknown.

Study conclusions and caveats: Researchers reported that a few CMV-associated chains were confirmed in vitro as CMV antigen-specific. Most of the TCR beta V segments (in an earlier analysis) were productive either about 87% or about 30% of the time. Among TCR beta chains of equal frequency, HLA-associated ones were more clonally expanded in a later analysis. At a 0.05 false discovery rate, a later analysis found approximately 17,000 TCR beta sequences to be associated with HLA alleles.

This CDR3 region has 14 residues. The germline gives CDR1 MNHEY, CDR2 SVGAGI. V shed 2 bases and J shed 2 bases, with 9 bases lying between them. This PCR relied on a set of 60 Vbeta primers and 13 Jbeta primers. Sequenced by immunoSEQ multiplex PCR; TCRdb stores in-frame clones only, minus some. Of approximately 75,000 clones detected, roughly 82% appear once; the ten largest clones hold 18%. The chain carries TRBV6-5 and TRBJ1-2, with D unclear. The sequenced sample consisted of PBMCs. The TCR comes from a man between 65 and 85 years old in good health and CMV-seropositive. CDR3 coding DNA: TGTGCCAGCAGTTACCGAGACAACAACTATGGCTACACCTTC. Residues: CASSYRDNNYGYTF.